These 22 T cell receptor beta chains were all obtained from the same sample, sequenced in a study of immune reconstitution after stem cell transplant in scleroderma. A single record per CDR3 protein comes from TCRdb applying MiXCR to the RT-PCR reads. The data contain hundreds of distinct CDR3 sequences, 9.4% of them singletons. Specimen collection occurred before or after autologous hematopoietic stem cell transplantation (not recorded which). All receptors derive from a male donor with systemic sclerosis.

This clonotype was seen just once. The chain couples TRBV5-6 to TRBJ2-7; D is unclear. CDR3 length equals 13 residues. V lost 6 bases to trimming and J lost 1 base, with 11 bases between them. Germline V lookup: CDR1 SGHDT, CDR2 YYEEEE. Here the CDR3 DNA reads TGTGCCAGCACCCTGGACCGTTCCTACGAGCAGTACTTC. Its translation: CASTLDRSYEQYF.

This clonotype is large in the sample. The V and J genes are TRBV6-4 and TRBJ2-1; 11 nucleotides line up with TRBD2. This CDR3 comprises 15 residues. With V trimmed by 6 bases and J by 8 bases, 9 bases remained unmatched. Germline-derived CDR1 and CDR2 are MRHNA and SNTAGT. CDR3 nucleotides: TGTGCCAGCAGCCTTAGCGGGGGGGAAGGGTATGAGCAGTTCTTC. It codes for CASSLSGGEGYEQFF.

In this sample, this clonotype is medium-sized. The chain links TRBV5-1 to TRBJ2-6, with D possibly matching TRBD2 (5 bases). The germline V gene has CDR1 SGHRS and CDR2 YFSETQ. The CDR3 contains 14 residues. Trimming left V 6 bases short and J 4 bases short, with 11 bases between. In nucleotides, the CDR3 is TGCGCCAGCACATGGGCGGGCGGGGCCAACGTCCTGACTTTC. Protein: CASTWAGGANVLTF.

In this sample, this clonotype is medium-sized. The rearrangement joins TRBV20-1 to TRBJ1-2; D is undetermined. The germline gives CDR1 DFQATT, CDR2 SNEGSKA (reference sequence). The CDR3 is 13 amino acids. The V and J ends lost 0 bases and 4 bases respectively, with 9 bases between them. The CDR3 nucleotides read TGCAGTGCTAGAGAGGAGGGAACCTATGGCTACACCTTC. This translates into CSAREEGTYGYTF.

V gene TRBV20-1 combines with J gene TRBJ2-3; perhaps TRBD2 as D (5 bases). The CDR3 runs to 14 residues. Between the trimmed V and J ends, which lost 0 bases and 5 bases, there was a span of 12 bases. Germline V CDR1 and CDR2: DFQATT, SNEGSKA (reference sequence). CDR3 in DNA: TGCAGTGCTAGAGATAGTCACCGGGGAGATACGCAGTATTTT. Protein product: CSARDSHRGDTQYF.

By proportion, this clonotype is medium-sized. The chain recombines TRBV6-5 with TRBJ2-3; D gene unclear. Germline V gives CDR1 MNHEY, CDR2 SVGAGI. This CDR3 contains 16 residues. V lost 3 bases to trimming and J lost 1 base, with 14 bases between them. The CDR3 protein is CASSYSFTGGTDTQYF. CDR3 nucleotide sequence: TGTGCCAGCAGTTATTCGTTTACTGGGGGCACAGATACGCAGTATTTT.

By share, this clonotype ranks as medium-sized (0.01 to 0.1%). The chain joins TRBV10-3 to TRBJ1-3; 8 bases map to TRBD1. Germline V lookup: CDR1 ENHRY, CDR2 SYGVKD. The ends lost 6 bases at V and 2 bases at J; junction bases unmatched: 3. This CDR3 region has 14 residues. The CDR3 spells CAIRGQATGNTIYF. As DNA, the CDR3 is TGTGCCATCAGGGGACAGGCAACTGGAAACACCATATATTTT.

Judged by abundance, this clonotype is large. This rearrangement joins TRBV2 to TRBJ2-1; TRBD2 agrees at 7 bases. The germline gives CDR1 SNHLY, CDR2 FYNNEI. The CDR3 has 12 residues. V lost 7 bases, J lost 4 bases, and 1 base stayed unmatched. As DNA, the CDR3 is TGTGCCAGCACCGGGGGGTACAATGAGCAGTTCTTC. Protein product: CASTGGYNEQFF.

In this sample, this clonotype is medium-sized. The junction shows a germline mismatch at one end, possibly a read error. The chain uses TRBV2 and TRBJ2-3, with 9 bases lining up with TRBD2. Per germline, CDR1 SNHLY and CDR2 FYNNEI. CDR3 length: 19 amino acids. The CDR3 DNA reads TGTGCCAGCAGTGTCTGGCGGGGGGGCCACTCGTATAGCACAGATACGCGGTATTTT. Its protein is CASSVWRGGHSYSTDTRYF.

This clonotype is termed medium-sized (0.01 to 0.1%). The chain carries TRBV5-6 and TRBJ2-6; a weak D match, TRBD1 (5 bases). Germline V gene data show CDR1 as SGHDT and CDR2 as YYEEEE. Trimming took off 5 bases at V and 4 bases at J, with 10 bases between the two ends. The CDR3 totals 14 residues. The CDR3 spells CASSKGSGANVLTF. The DNA of the CDR3 is TGTGCCAGCAGTAAGGGGTCCGGGGCCAACGTCCTGACTTTC.

By its share, this clonotype is large. The chain links TRBV7-2 to TRBJ2-1, with TRBD1 matching 7 bases. Germline V gene sequence: CDR1 SGHTA, CDR2 FQGNSA. V lost 6 bases and J lost 4; bases outside the gene matches: 6. The length of the CDR3 is 14 residues. Written as DNA, the CDR3 is TGTGCCAGCAGTCTCGGGACAGAGTACAATGAGCAGTTCTTC. Translation gives CASSLGTEYNEQFF.

This clonotype is medium-sized (0.01 to 0.1%) in the sample. The chain joins TRBV9 to TRBJ2-7, with TRBD2 matching over 12 bases. This CDR3 spans 15 amino acids. Germline V gene data show CDR1 as SGDLS and CDR2 as YYNGEE. The trim removed 3 bases at V and 3 bases at J, leaving 4 bases unmatched. The CDR3 is CASSAGTSGYYEQYF. The CDR3 DNA is TGTGCCAGCAGCGCCGGGACTAGCGGGTACTACGAGCAGTACTTC.

Within the sample, this clonotype is medium-sized. The V gene is TRBV20-1, the J gene TRBJ2-1; 16 nucleotides align to TRBD2. From germline, CDR1 is DFQATT and CDR2 SNEGSKA (reference sequence). The CDR3 runs 18 residues. Trimming cost V 6 bases and J 10 bases; bases outside gene matches: 18. DNA of the CDR3: TGCAGTGCGGCGCGCGCTACCGGGACTAGCGGGGGGGCCGGCGAGCAGTTCTTC. This codes for CSAARATGTSGGAGEQFF.

Sample share makes this clonotype medium-sized. The chain's CDR3 is CSATRQGASGYTF. The CDR3 bases are TGCAGTGCTACGCGACAGGGGGCGAGCGGCTACACCTTC. J is TRBJ1-2 and V is TRBV20-1, with 10 bases fitting TRBD1. The V gene end was trimmed by 4 bases and the J gene end by 8 bases; junction bases not matched to a gene: 7. The CDR3 is 13 amino acids. Looked up from germline, CDR1 is DFQATT and CDR2 is SNEGSKA (reference sequence).

This clonotype is deemed large. V usage is TRBV9 and J usage is TRBJ1-2; D remains unclear. Germline values: CDR1 SGDLS, CDR2 YYNGEE. The CDR3 loop spans 13 amino acids. V gave up 0 bases and J gave up 1 base, with 4 bases separating them. DNA of the CDR3: TGTGCCAGCAGCGTAGAACTTAACTATGGCTACACCTTC. Encoded protein: CASSVELNYGYTF.

This clonotype qualifies as large (0.1 to 1%). This rearrangement joins TRBV2 to TRBJ2-7, with TRBD1 matching over 12 bases. The length of the CDR3 is 17 residues. CDR1 and CDR2 (germline): SNHLY, FYNNEI. The ends lost 1 base at V and 4 bases at J; junction bases unmatched: 8. CDR3 nucleotide sequence: TGTGCCAGCAGTGAAGAAGGGACAGGGGGCGCGGAATACGAGCAGTACTTC. Translating it yields CASSEEGTGGAEYEQYF.

By share, this clonotype ranks as medium-sized. The chain combines TRBV6-5 with TRBJ2-5, with TRBD1 matching 8 bases. CDR1 is MNHEY, CDR2 SVGAGI, per germline. V shed 0 bases and J 4 bases; nucleotides not matched to a gene: 13. This CDR3 region has 18 residues. CDR3 loop: CASSYSGTGVDLGETQYF. The CDR3 DNA reads TGTGCCAGCAGTTACTCCGGGACAGGCGTAGATCTTGGAGAGACCCAGTACTTC.

By share, this clonotype counts as large. CDR3 nucleotides: TGTGCCAGCAGCTGGACTAGCGGGGGTGAAGATACGCAGTATTTT. Amino acids: CASSWTSGGEDTQYF. The chain recombines TRBV7-9 with TRBJ2-3, with 13 nucleotides matching TRBD2. V lost 4 bases to trimming and J lost 5 bases; unmatched junction nucleotides: 3. Germline lookup yields CDR1 SEHNR and CDR2 FQNEAQ (reference sequence). CDR3 length equals 15 residues.

This clonotype is classed as medium-sized. The chain uses TRBV30 and TRBJ2-7; D is uncertain. Germline V lookup: CDR1 GTSNPN, CDR2 SVGIG (reference sequence). The CDR3 spans 13 residues. V lost 0 bases to trimming and J lost 3 bases, with 9 bases between them. The CDR3 sequence: CAWSVHPYYEQYF. CDR3 in DNA: TGTGCCTGGAGTGTACATCCCTACTACGAGCAGTACTTC.

This clonotype is labeled medium-sized. The chain combines TRBV29-1 with TRBJ2-4, with D possibly called TRBD1 or TRBD2 (6 bases each). CDR1 and CDR2 from the germline V gene are SQVTM and ANQGSEA. Trimming stripped 3 bases from V and 7 bases from J, with 16 bases between. This CDR3 spans 14 amino acids. The CDR3, as DNA: TGCAGCGTTGAGGCGGGACCGAGGGGGAACATTCAGTACTTC. As protein: CSVEAGPRGNIQYF.

This clonotype is labeled as medium-sized. V and J are TRBV6-1 and TRBJ2-3, with 8 bases fitting TRBD1. From germline, CDR1 is MNHNS and CDR2 SASEGT. After removal of 5 bases from V and 4 bases from J, the junction contained 8 bases not matched to a gene. This CDR3 has 15 residues. The CDR3 reads CASSWQGARSDTQYF. DNA for the CDR3: TGTGCCAGCAGTTGGCAGGGGGCAAGATCAGATACGCAGTATTTT.

By frequency in the sample, this clonotype is large (0.1 to 1%). This chain uses TRBV30 with TRBJ1-2; TRBD1 might be the D (6 bases). The CDR3 is made up of 13 amino acids. The germline V gene encodes CDR1 GTSNPN and CDR2 SVGIG (reference sequence). Trimming took 4 bases from V and 6 from J, leaving 15 bases between them. CDR3 DNA: TGTGCCTGGAACCCGGGACAATCGGATGGCTACACCTTC. This encodes CAWNPGQSDGYTF.